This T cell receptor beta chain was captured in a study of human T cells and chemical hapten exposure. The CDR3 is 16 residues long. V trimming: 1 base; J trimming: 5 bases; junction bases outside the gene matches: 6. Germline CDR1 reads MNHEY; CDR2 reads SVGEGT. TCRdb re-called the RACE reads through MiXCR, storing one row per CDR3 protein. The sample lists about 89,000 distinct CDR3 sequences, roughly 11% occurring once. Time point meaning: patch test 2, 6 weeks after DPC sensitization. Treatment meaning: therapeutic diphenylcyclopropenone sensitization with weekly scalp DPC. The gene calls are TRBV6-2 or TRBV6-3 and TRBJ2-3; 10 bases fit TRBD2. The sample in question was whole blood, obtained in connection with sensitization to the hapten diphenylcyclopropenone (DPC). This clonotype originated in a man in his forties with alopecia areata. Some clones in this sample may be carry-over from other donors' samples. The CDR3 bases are TGTGCCAGCAGTTACTTTCGGATAGCGGGAGGAGATACGCAGTATTTT. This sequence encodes CASSYFRIAGGDTQYF.